The sequence of this TCR beta chain was determined in a study of T cell responses to AZD1222 COVID-19 vaccine. Study-wide background: Whether given at about 4 or about 12 weeks, second doses were pooled.

To note about this clone: The antigen remains unidentified.

Assay used: immunoSEQ multiplex PCR; TCRdb lists only in-frame clones, some missing. The profile shows 90,000 to 150,000 clones, roughly 90% of them singletons. V was trimmed by 2 bases and J by 2 bases, leaving 12 bases between them. CDR1 and CDR2 (germline): MGHRA, YSYEKL. CDR3 length equals 15 residues. Overall study findings and caveats: Possibly, clonal diversity was underestimated; donors were largely white British and included more females. Spike-wide coverage was observed for vaccine-associated CD4 TCRs, with dominant responses at 160-218 and 743-854.

This TCR derives from an adult in good health. The rearrangement joins TRBV4-1 to TRBJ1-1, with a tentative D call TRBD1 (5 bases). The sample here was peripheral blood, taken on day 0 of AZD1222 vaccination. CDR3 DNA sequence: TGCGCCAGCAGCCAATTCGGGGGATCAAACACTGAAGCTTTCTTT. Its translation is CASSQFGGSNTEAFF.